Reported below is one TCR beta chain. In the authors' workflow: Reference gene primer amplification gave estimated nucleated cell counts. Data came from immunoSEQ multiplex PCR; TCRdb stores just in-frame clones and leaves some out. That table furnishes V, J and clone size, whereas the DNA furnished D and trimming. The repertoire holds 250,000 to 300,000 clones, with more than 80% as singletons. The V end was cut by 7 bases, the J end by 3 bases, with 13 bases between. The CDR3 is 13 residues long. CDR1 and CDR2 from the germline V gene are MNHEY and SVGAGI. This sample is drawn from a study of blood T cell repertoires in COVID-19.

Sequencing was carried out using PBMCs or T cells enriched from blood (not recorded which). The sequence derives from a woman aged 25 to 39 who had recovered from COVID-19. The V gene is TRBV6-5, the J gene TRBJ2-7; possibly TRBD2 for D (5 bases). CDR3 bases: TGTGCCAGCAATTTGGGAGCGGACTACGAGCAGTACTTC. Its translation: CASNLGADYEQYF.